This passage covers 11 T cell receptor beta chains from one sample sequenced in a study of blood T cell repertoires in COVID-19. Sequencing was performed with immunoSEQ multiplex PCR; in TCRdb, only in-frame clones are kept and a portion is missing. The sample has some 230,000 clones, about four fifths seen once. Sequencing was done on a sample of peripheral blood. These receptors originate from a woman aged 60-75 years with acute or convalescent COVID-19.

Here the CDR3 reads CASQRPPGGYGYTF. CDR3 sequence (DNA): TGTGCCAGCCAAAGACCACCTGGGGGGTATGGCTACACCTTC. The chain combines TRBV28 with TRBJ1-2, with D possibly TRBD1 on 5 matching bases. This CDR3 is built from 14 residues. The V and J ends lost 8 bases and 5 bases respectively, with 18 bases between them. CDR1 is MDHEN, CDR2 SYDVKM, per germline.

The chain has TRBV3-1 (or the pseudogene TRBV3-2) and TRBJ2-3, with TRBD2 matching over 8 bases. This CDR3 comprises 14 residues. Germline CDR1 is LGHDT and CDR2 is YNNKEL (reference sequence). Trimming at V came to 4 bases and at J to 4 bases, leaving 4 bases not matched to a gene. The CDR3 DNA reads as TGTGCCAGCAGCCCGTCGGGGGGGCCAGATACGCAGTATTTT. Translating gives CASSPSGGPDTQYF.

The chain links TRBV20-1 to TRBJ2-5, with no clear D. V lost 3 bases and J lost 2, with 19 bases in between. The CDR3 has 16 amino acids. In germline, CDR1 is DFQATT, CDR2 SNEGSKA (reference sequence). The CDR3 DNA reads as TGCAGTGCTAGTAAGCGCAATACCCACCCGCAAGAGACCCAGTACTTC. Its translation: CSASKRNTHPQETQYF.

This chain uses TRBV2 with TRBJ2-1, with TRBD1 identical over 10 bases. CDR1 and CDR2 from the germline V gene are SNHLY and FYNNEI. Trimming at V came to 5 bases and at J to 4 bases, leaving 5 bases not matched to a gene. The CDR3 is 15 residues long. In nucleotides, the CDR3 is TGTGCCAGCAGTTCCGGGACAGGGGCTTACAATGAGCAGTTCTTC. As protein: CASSSGTGAYNEQFF. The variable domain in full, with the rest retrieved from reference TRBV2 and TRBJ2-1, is EPEVTQTPSHQVTQMGQEVILRCVPISNHLYFYWYRQILGQKVEFLVSFYNNEISEKSEIFDDQFSVERPDGSNFTLKIRSTKLEDSAMYFCASSSGTGAYNEQFFGPGTRLTVL.

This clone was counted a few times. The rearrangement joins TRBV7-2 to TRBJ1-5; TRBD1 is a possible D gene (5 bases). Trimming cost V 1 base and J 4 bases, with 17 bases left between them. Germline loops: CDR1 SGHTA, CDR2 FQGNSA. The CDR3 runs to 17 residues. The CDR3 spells CASSLGVRGGYNQPQHF. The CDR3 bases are TGTGCCAGCAGCTTAGGAGTGAGGGGAGGGTATAATCAGCCCCAGCATTTT.

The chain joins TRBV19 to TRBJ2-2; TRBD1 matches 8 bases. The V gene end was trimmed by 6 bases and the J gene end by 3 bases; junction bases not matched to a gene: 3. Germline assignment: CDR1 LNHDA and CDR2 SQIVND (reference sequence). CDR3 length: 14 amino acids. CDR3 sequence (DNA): TGTGCCAGTAGGATACAGGGGGACACCGGGGAGCTGTTTTTT. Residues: CASRIQGDTGELFF.

CDR3 residues: CATSDPGRGPGYTF. In nucleotides, the CDR3 is TGTGCCACCAGTGATCCGGGGCGGGGGCCTGGCTACACCTTC. The chain recombines TRBV24-1 with TRBJ1-2; a possible D gene is TRBD1 (6 bases). The CDR3 is 14 amino acids. V was shortened by 3 bases and J by 7 bases, with 14 bases between the two germline ends. Per germline, CDR1 KGHDR and CDR2 SFDVKD.

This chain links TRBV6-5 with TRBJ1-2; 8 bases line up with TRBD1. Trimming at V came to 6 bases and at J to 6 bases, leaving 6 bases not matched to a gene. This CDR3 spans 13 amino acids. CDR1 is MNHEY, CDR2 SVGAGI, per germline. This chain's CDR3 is CASRTGQGNGYTF. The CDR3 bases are TGTGCCAGCAGAACCGGACAGGGCAATGGCTACACCTTC.

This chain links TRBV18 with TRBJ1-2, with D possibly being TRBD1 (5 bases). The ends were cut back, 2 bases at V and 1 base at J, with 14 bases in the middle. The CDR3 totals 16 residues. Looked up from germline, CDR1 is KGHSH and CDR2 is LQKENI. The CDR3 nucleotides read TGTGCCAGCTCACCAACTCCGGGACTTATTAACTATGGCTACACCTTC. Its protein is CASSPTPGLINYGYTF.

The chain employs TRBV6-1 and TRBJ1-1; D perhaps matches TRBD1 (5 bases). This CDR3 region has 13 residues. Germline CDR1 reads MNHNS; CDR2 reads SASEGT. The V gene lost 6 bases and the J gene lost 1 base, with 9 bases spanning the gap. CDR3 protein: CASSHGGNTEAFF. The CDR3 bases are TGTGCCAGCAGCCACGGGGGGAACACTGAAGCTTTCTTT.

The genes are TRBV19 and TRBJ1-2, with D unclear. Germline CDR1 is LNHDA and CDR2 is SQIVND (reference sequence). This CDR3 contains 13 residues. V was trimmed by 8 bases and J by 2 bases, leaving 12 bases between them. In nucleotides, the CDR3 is TGTGCCAGTTGTAGGGCGAACAACTATGGCTACACCTTC. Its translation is CASCRANNYGYTF.